One and the same sample provided the 26 T cell receptor beta chains below, sequenced in a study of T cell changes during pregnancy in multiple sclerosis. The table came from immunoSEQ multiplex PCR; TCRdb's copy has only in-frame clones and leaves some out. The sample has about 80,000 clones, roughly nine tenths seen once. This sample comprised peripheral blood, obtained before pregnancy. These receptors all stem from a female donor with multiple sclerosis, enrolled in a pregnancy study.

This clone appeared once. In DNA, the CDR3 is TGTGCCAGCTCATCTACAGGGGGTATCGGGGAGCTGTTTTTT. Residues: CASSSTGGIGELFF. The V call is TRBV18, the J call TRBJ2-2; 8 nucleotides match TRBD1. V shed 5 bases and J 7 bases; nucleotides not matched to a gene: 6. CDR1 KGHSH and CDR2 LQKENI come from the germline V gene. The CDR3 covers 14 residues. Looking up the rest from reference TRBV18 and TRBJ2-2 gives the full variable domain: NAGVMQNPRHLVRRRGQEARLRCSPMKGHSHVYWYRQLPEEGLKFMVYLQKENIIDESGMPKERFSAEFPKEGPSILRIQQVVRGDSAAYFCASSSTGGIGELFFGEGSRLTVL.

The chain couples TRBV30 to TRBJ1-6; 9 bases agree with TRBD1. Germline V gene lookup returns CDR1 GTSNPN and CDR2 SVGIG (reference sequence). The J segment lost 6 bases and the V segment lost 5 bases, leaving 5 bases of the junction unmatched. This CDR3 region has 14 residues. As DNA, the CDR3 is TGTGCCTGGGCGACAGGGGGATTTAATTCACCCCTCCACTTT. Its translation is CAWATGGFNSPLHF. Filled out from reference TRBV30 and TRBJ1-6, the complete variable domain reads SQTIHQWPATLVQPVGSPLSLECTVEGTSNPNLYWYRQAAGRGLQLLFYSVGIGQISSEVPQNLSASRPQDRQFILSSKKLLLSDSGFYLCAWATGGFNSPLHFGNGTRLTVT.

V and J are TRBV6-5 and TRBJ2-1, with a weak D call TRBD2 (6 bases). Germline V lookup: CDR1 MNHEY, CDR2 SVGAGI. The CDR3 contains 12 residues. Trimming stripped 5 bases from V and 9 bases from J, with 11 bases between. CDR3 amino acids: CASSLTGVEQFF. The CDR3 DNA reads as TGTGCCAGCAGTCTAACGGGGGTTGAGCAGTTCTTC.

CDR3 in amino acids: CASSLRGLGTQYF. For the CDR3, the DNA is TGTGCCAGCAGCTTGAGAGGGCTCGGGACCCAGTACTTC. The chain is built from TRBV7-2 and TRBJ2-5; possibly TRBD2 for D (5 bases). The CDR3 length is 13 residues. V lost 3 bases to trimming and J lost 7 bases, with 12 bases between them. Germline V lookup: CDR1 SGHTA, CDR2 FQGNSA.

A single count supports this clone. The chain uses TRBV28 and TRBJ1-2; the D gene is possibly TRBD1 (6 bases). Germline V gives CDR1 MDHEN, CDR2 SYDVKM. V was shortened by 4 bases and J by 3 bases, with 15 bases between the two germline ends. CDR3 length: 15 residues. CDR3 nucleotides: TGTGCCAGCAGTTCGGGTGGGCAGGGGCACTATGGCTACACCTTC. It yields the protein CASSSGGQGHYGYTF.

J is TRBJ1-1 and V is TRBV10-3, with D possibly matching TRBD1 (6 bases). The CDR3 length is 13 residues. V was clipped by 3 bases and J by 4 bases, with 9 bases between them. The germline CDR1 and CDR2 sequences are ENHRY and SYGVKD. CDR3 amino acids: CAISDDRSTEAFF. DNA of the CDR3: TGTGCCATCAGTGATGACAGGAGCACTGAAGCTTTCTTT.

V and J are TRBV28 and TRBJ1-1; 7 bases are a match to TRBD1. This CDR3 region has 16 residues. CDR1 is MDHEN and CDR2 is SYDVKM in the germline V gene. J gave up 0 bases and V 4 bases, and 8 bases lay outside the gene matches. The chain's CDR3 is CASSSNHRGLNTEAFF. The CDR3 DNA sequence: TGTGCCAGCAGTTCCAATCACAGGGGATTGAACACTGAAGCTTTCTTT. The full variable domain, in which reference TRBV28 and TRBJ1-1 provide the parts outside the CDR3, is DVKVTQSSRYLVKRTGEKVFLECVQDMDHENMFWYRQDPGLGLRLIYFSYDVKMKEKGDIPEGYSVSREKKERFSLILESASTNQTSMYLCASSSNHRGLNTEAFFGQGTRLTVV.

V is TRBV20-1 and J is TRBJ2-7, with 8 positions matching TRBD2. Trimming at V came to 8 bases and at J to 1 base, leaving 1 base not matched to a gene. Looked up from germline, CDR1 is DFQATT and CDR2 is SNEGSKA (reference sequence). The CDR3 is 11 amino acids. CDR3 nucleotides: TGCAGTCAGCGGGAGTCCTACGAGCAGTACTTC. Translated, it gives CSQRESYEQYF.

The chain carries TRBV4-1 and TRBJ1-5, with 7 bases fitting TRBD1. V dropped 0 bases and J dropped 7; count of bases not matched to a gene: 6. Looked up from germline, CDR1 is MGHRA and CDR2 is YSYEKL. The CDR3 length is 15 residues. The CDR3 DNA is TGCGCCAGCAGCCAAGACACAGGGGTAGGACAGCCCCAGCATTTT. It is translated as CASSQDTGVGQPQHF.

The gene calls are TRBV19 and TRBJ1-2; TRBD1 might be the D (5 bases). The CDR3 has 16 amino acids. Germline loops: CDR1 LNHDA, CDR2 SQIVND (reference sequence). Trimming pared 3 bases from V and 8 bases from J, leaving 22 bases between. The CDR3 reads CASSMGRQGATYGYTF. The CDR3 DNA reads as TGTGCCAGTAGTATGGGGCGGCAGGGTGCGACATACGGCTACACCTTC.

The genes are TRBV28 and TRBJ2-7; 9 bases are a match to TRBD2. Germline V gene lookup returns CDR1 MDHEN and CDR2 SYDVKM. This CDR3 region has 15 residues. V was pared by 4 bases and J by 3 bases, with 7 bases of the junction left unmatched. CDR3 nucleotide sequence: TGTGCCAGCAGTTCATCTAGCGGGACCCTCTACGAGCAGTACTTC. Its translation is CASSSSSGTLYEQYF. Full variable domain (outside the CDR3, taken from reference TRBV28 and TRBJ2-7): DVKVTQSSRYLVKRTGEKVFLECVQDMDHENMFWYRQDPGLGLRLIYFSYDVKMKEKGDIPEGYSVSREKKERFSLILESASTNQTSMYLCASSSSSGTLYEQYFGPGTRLTVT.

The chain carries TRBV6-1 and TRBJ1-3, with a weak D call TRBD1 (6 bases). Between the trimmed V and J ends, which lost 9 bases and 1 base, there was a span of 10 bases. The CDR3 contains 13 residues. The germline CDR1 and CDR2 sequences are MNHNS and SASEGT. The CDR3 region has the DNA TGTGCCAGTCAACAGGGTTCTGGAAACACCATATATTTT. Residues: CASQQGSGNTIYF.

The rearrangement uses TRBV7-9 and TRBJ2-5; 7 bases agree with TRBD2. The CDR3 is made up of 13 amino acids. V trimming: 6 bases; J trimming: 2 bases; junction bases outside the gene matches: 3. Germline V CDR1 and CDR2: SEHNR, FQNEAQ (reference sequence). The CDR3 here is CASREGGQETQYF. The CDR3 region has the DNA TGTGCCAGCAGGGAGGGAGGGCAAGAGACCCAGTACTTC.

The J gene is TRBJ2-7, the V gene TRBV6-6, with no clear D. CDR3 length: 12 residues. Trimming pared 6 bases from V and 3 bases from J, leaving 9 bases between. CDR1 and CDR2 from the germline V gene are MNHNY and SVGAGI (reference sequence). The CDR3 spells CASSQRHYEQYF. CDR3 DNA sequence: TGTGCCAGCAGCCAAAGACACTACGAGCAGTACTTC.

V is TRBV6-1 and J is TRBJ1-3, with 9 positions matching TRBD1. This CDR3 is 16 amino acids long. Germline V gene data show CDR1 as MNHNS and CDR2 as SASEGT. Trimming removed 2 bases from V and 3 bases from J; junction bases left unmatched: 5. CDR3 protein: CASSEPTGGFGNTIYF. DNA of the CDR3: TGTGCCAGCAGTGAACCTACAGGGGGCTTTGGAAACACCATATATTTT.

The chain combines TRBV9 with TRBJ2-1; TRBD2 aligns across 12 bases. J gave up 4 bases and V 3 bases, and 5 bases lay outside the gene matches. This CDR3 comprises 16 residues. The germline CDR1 and CDR2 sequences are SGDLS and YYNGEE. The CDR3 nucleotides are TGTGCCAGCAGCGCGCGACTAGCGGGGGCATACAATGAGCAGTTCTTC. Its protein product is CASSARLAGAYNEQFF.

The chain combines TRBV29-1 with TRBJ2-7, with D maybe TRBD2 (6 bases). The ends were cut back, 5 bases at V and 2 bases at J, with 13 bases in the middle. CDR3 length equals 13 residues. Germline V lookup: CDR1 SQVTM, CDR2 ANQGSEA. The CDR3 DNA reads TGCAGCGTTAGTTCGGGGGTTGCCTACGAGCAGTACTTC. This sequence encodes CSVSSGVAYEQYF.

The V call is TRBV27, the J call TRBJ2-3; 8 bases line up with TRBD2. Per the germline V gene, CDR1 is MNHEY and CDR2 is SMNVEV (reference sequence). The CDR3 consists of 18 residues. The junction had 13 bases not matched to a gene; V was cut back by 5 bases and J by 0 bases. CDR3 in amino acids: CASSLTQLTSGSTDTQYF. For the CDR3, the DNA is TGTGCCAGCAGTCTAACTCAGTTAACTAGCGGTAGCACAGATACGCAGTATTTT.

V gene TRBV11-2 combines with J gene TRBJ1-1; unclear D gene. The V gene lost 5 bases and the J gene lost 3 bases, with 16 bases spanning the gap. CDR3 length: 15 amino acids. Per germline, CDR1 SGHAT and CDR2 FQNNGV. As DNA, the CDR3 is TGTGCCAGCAGCCCGTGGACCAGGAGGGACACTGAAGCTTTCTTT. It yields the protein CASSPWTRRDTEAFF. Supplemented by reference TRBV11-2 and TRBJ1-1, the full variable domain reads EAGVAQSPRYKIIEKRQSVAFWCNPISGHATLYWYQQILGQGPKLLIQFQNNGVVDDSQLPKDRFSAERLKGVDSTLKIQPAKLEDSAVYLCASSPWTRRDTEAFFGQGTRLTVV.

The V and J genes are TRBV9 and TRBJ2-3; 10 bases match TRBD2. After removal of 3 bases from V and 6 bases from J, the junction contained 7 bases not matched to a gene. CDR1 and CDR2 from the germline V gene are SGDLS and YYNGEE. This CDR3 is built from 15 residues. CDR3 DNA sequence: TGTGCCAGCAGCGGCTCACCGGGACTAGCGGATACGCAGTATTTT. Protein product: CASSGSPGLADTQYF.

The V and J genes are TRBV7-2 and TRBJ1-2; 7 positions agree with TRBD1. Germline V gene sequence: CDR1 SGHTA, CDR2 FQGNSA. There are 13 residues in the CDR3. With 3 bases clipped from V and 6 bases from J, the junction kept 4 bases outside the gene matches. As DNA, the CDR3 is TGTGCCAGCAGCTTCCTGACAGGGAATGGCTACACCTTC. Its protein product is CASSFLTGNGYTF. The variable domain in full, with the rest retrieved from reference TRBV7-2 and TRBJ1-2, is GAGVSQSPSNKVTEKGKDVELRCDPISGHTALYWYRQSLGQGLEFLIYFQGNSAPDKSGLPSDRFSAERTGGSVSTLTIQRTQQEDSAVYLCASSFLTGNGYTFGSGTRLTVV.

The genes are TRBV30 and TRBJ2-5; no firm D call. Trimming left V 1 base short and J 2 bases short, with 5 bases between. The germline V gene encodes CDR1 GTSNPN and CDR2 SVGIG (reference sequence). The CDR3 spans 12 residues. The CDR3 region is CAWSAVQETQYF. CDR3 bases: TGTGCCTGGAGTGCAGTACAAGAGACCCAGTACTTC.

The rearrangement links TRBV28 to TRBJ1-5; 8 bases are shared with TRBD1. This CDR3 is 15 amino acids long. CDR1 and CDR2 from the germline V gene are MDHEN and SYDVKM. Trimming removed 5 bases from V and 5 bases from J; junction bases left unmatched: 8. Here the CDR3 reads CASSVGQGAHQPQHF. DNA of the CDR3: TGTGCCAGCAGTGTAGGCCAGGGGGCCCATCAGCCCCAGCATTTT.

The chain is built from TRBV4-2 and TRBJ1-1; the match to TRBD1 covers 8 bases. Germline CDR1 is LGHNA and CDR2 is YNFKEQ. V was clipped by 4 bases and J by 3 bases; unmatched bases: 10. There are 16 residues in the CDR3. CDR3 protein: CASSPGGQGGHTEAFF. The CDR3 DNA reads as TGTGCCAGCAGCCCAGGGGGCCAGGGTGGGCACACTGAAGCTTTCTTT.

The chain combines TRBV14 with TRBJ2-3; maybe TRBD2 (7 bases). Germline V gene lookup returns CDR1 SGHDN and CDR2 FVKESK. V was pared by 2 bases and J by 3 bases, with 12 bases between. This CDR3 has 15 amino acids. The CDR3 sequence: CASSQFGGLTDTQYF. The CDR3 DNA is TGTGCCAGCAGCCAATTCGGGGGGCTGACAGATACGCAGTATTTT. The entire variable domain, with the rest obtained from reference TRBV14 and TRBJ2-3, is as follows: EAGVTQFPSHSVIEKGQTVTLRCDPISGHDNLYWYRRVMGKEIKFLLHFVKESKQDESGMPNNRFLAERTGGTYSTLKVQPAELEDSGVYFCASSQFGGLTDTQYFGPGTRLTVL.

V gene TRBV5-1 combines with J gene TRBJ2-7; 9 bases fit TRBD2. Trimming took 4 bases from V and 0 from J; bases not matched to a gene: 8. The CDR3 sequence is 16 residues long. Germline CDR1 SGHRS, CDR2 YFSETQ. CDR3 protein: CASSPWGSGSSYEQYF. The CDR3 DNA reads TGCGCCAGCAGCCCATGGGGTAGCGGGAGCTCCTACGAGCAGTACTTC.